Listed below are T cell receptor beta chains from one sample, sequenced in a study of blood T cell repertoires in COVID-19. Here immunoSEQ multiplex PCR was the method, and the copy in TCRdb shows in-frame clones only, minus some. The data show under 200,000 clones, under 90% seen once. The specimen was peripheral blood. Receptors were obtained from a woman in her 70s with COVID-19, enrolled during active disease. Both conserved end residues are part of each CDR3. The order of the fields is clone size, V gene, J gene, D gene, CDR3 protein, CDR3 DNA. D genes are given only for firm matches. Clone sizes are given selectively: once, few, many, or a class where the clone is expanded.

abundance: .
v_gene: TRBV5-1
j_gene: TRBJ2-3
d_gene: .
CDR3aa: CASSFSDSGDVADTQYF
CDR3nt: TGCGCCAGCAGCTTCTCTGATTCAGGGGATGTCGCAGATACGCAGTATTTT

abundance: .
v_gene: TRBV3-1/TRBV3-2
j_gene: TRBJ1-5
d_gene: TRBD1
CDR3aa: CASSRGTGSNQPQHF
CDR3nt: TGTGCCAGCAGCCGGGGGACAGGGAGCAATCAGCCCCAGCATTTT

abundance: few
v_gene: TRBV7-8
j_gene: TRBJ1-3
d_gene: .
CDR3aa: CASSSTVALGNTIYF
CDR3nt: TGTGCCAGCAGCTCGACGGTAGCGTTGGGAAACACCATATATTTT

abundance: .
v_gene: TRBV11-3
j_gene: TRBJ2-5
d_gene: .
CDR3aa: CASSPQAQETQYF
CDR3nt: TGTGCCAGCAGCCCCCAGGCGCAAGAGACCCAGTACTTC

abundance: .
v_gene: TRBV6-4
j_gene: TRBJ2-1
d_gene: .
CDR3aa: CASSGPGRGNEQFF
CDR3nt: TGTGCCAGCAGTGGGCCGGGAAGAGGGAATGAGCAGTTCTTC

abundance: .
v_gene: TRBV6-6
j_gene: TRBJ2-7
d_gene: .
CDR3aa: CASSYVRLDFLWQYF
CDR3nt: TGTGCCAGCAGTTACGTCAGACTAGATTTCCTGTGGCAGTACTTC

abundance: .
v_gene: TRBV5-6
j_gene: TRBJ1-5
d_gene: .
CDR3aa: CASDWEAARSSPQHF
CDR3nt: TGTGCCAGCGACTGGGAGGCCGCTCGGTCTTCGCCCCAGCATTTT

abundance: .
v_gene: TRBV28
j_gene: TRBJ1-2
d_gene: TRBD1
CDR3aa: CASGNFRQGDGYTF
CDR3nt: TGTGCCAGCGGCAACTTCCGGCAGGGGGATGGCTACACCTTC

abundance: .
v_gene: TRBV19
j_gene: TRBJ2-3
d_gene: TRBD2
CDR3aa: CASSMRTSGGAGDTQYF
CDR3nt: TGTGCCAGTAGTATGCGGACTAGCGGGGGGGCAGGAGATACGCAGTATTTT

abundance: .
v_gene: TRBV6-5
j_gene: TRBJ1-2
d_gene: .
CDR3aa: CASTRGGGYTF
CDR3nt: TGTGCCAGCACCCGGGGGGGCGGCTACACCTTC

abundance: .
v_gene: TRBV13
j_gene: TRBJ2-5
d_gene: .
CDR3aa: CASSLAQGEETQYF
CDR3nt: TGTGCCAGCAGCTTGGCACAGGGTGAAGAGACCCAGTACTTC

abundance: .
v_gene: TRBV4-2
j_gene: TRBJ2-7
d_gene: TRBD2
CDR3aa: CASSLAGDLYEQYF
CDR3nt: TGTGCCAGCAGCCTCGCGGGAGACCTATACGAGCAGTACTTC

abundance: .
v_gene: TRBV27
j_gene: TRBJ1-6
d_gene: .
CDR3aa: CASSPQGPYSPLHF
CDR3nt: TGTGCCAGCAGCCCCCAGGGGCCCTATTCACCCCTCCACTTT

abundance: .
v_gene: TRBV11-2
j_gene: TRBJ1-3
d_gene: .
CDR3aa: CASSTKGGGGNTIYF
CDR3nt: TGTGCCAGCAGCACCAAAGGAGGCGGTGGAAACACCATATATTTT

abundance: .
v_gene: TRBV5-1
j_gene: TRBJ2-5
d_gene: .
CDR3aa: CASSRGSSGGRQWAETQYF
CDR3nt: TGCGCCAGCAGCCGCGGATCTTCGGGGGGCCGCCAATGGGCAGAGACCCAGTACTTC

abundance: .
v_gene: TRBV5-1
j_gene: TRBJ2-2
d_gene: TRBD2
CDR3aa: CASSWTSVRTGELFF
CDR3nt: TGCGCCAGCAGCTGGACTAGCGTTCGCACCGGGGAGCTGTTTTTT

abundance: .
v_gene: TRBV15
j_gene: TRBJ1-1
d_gene: TRBD1
CDR3aa: CATSRGDRVDTEAFF
CDR3nt: TGTGCCACCAGCAGAGGGGACAGGGTTGACACTGAAGCTTTCTTT

abundance: .
v_gene: TRBV9
j_gene: TRBJ1-3
d_gene: TRBD1
CDR3aa: CASSVGTGGAGDTIYF
CDR3nt: TGTGCCAGCAGCGTGGGGACAGGGGGCGCAGGGGACACCATATATTTT

abundance: .
v_gene: TRBV30
j_gene: TRBJ1-1
d_gene: .
CDR3aa: CAWSLGVNTEAFF
CDR3nt: TGTGCCTGGAGTCTAGGGGTGAACACTGAAGCTTTCTTT

abundance: .
v_gene: TRBV30
j_gene: TRBJ2-1
d_gene: TRBD1
CDR3aa: CAWSRDRDYNEQFF
CDR3nt: TGTGCCTGGAGTAGGGACAGGGACTACAATGAGCAGTTCTTC

abundance: few
v_gene: TRBV6-1
j_gene: TRBJ1-4
d_gene: .
CDR3aa: CASSDRTAYNEKLFF
CDR3nt: TGTGCCAGCAGTGACAGGACTGCTTATAATGAAAAACTGTTTTTT

abundance: .
v_gene: TRBV3-1/TRBV3-2
j_gene: TRBJ1-2
d_gene: .
CDR3aa: CASSQELEGYTF
CDR3nt: TGTGCCAGCAGCCAAGAATTAGAAGGCTACACCTTC

abundance: .
v_gene: TRBV11-3
j_gene: TRBJ1-6
d_gene: TRBD1
CDR3aa: CASSRGTGVNSPLHF
CDR3nt: TGTGCCAGCAGCCGGGGGACAGGGGTGAATTCACCCCTCCACTTT

abundance: .
v_gene: TRBV10-3
j_gene: TRBJ2-1
d_gene: .
CDR3aa: CAIRRVFAYNEQFF
CDR3nt: TGTGCCATTCGGAGGGTGTTCGCCTACAATGAGCAGTTCTTC

abundance: .
v_gene: TRBV9
j_gene: TRBJ1-2
d_gene: .
CDR3aa: CASRGAGSSNYGYTF
CDR3nt: TGTGCCAGCAGGGGGGCGGGCAGCTCTAACTATGGCTACACCTTC

abundance: .
v_gene: TRBV2
j_gene: TRBJ1-3
d_gene: TRBD1
CDR3aa: CASSAMDRGTNTIYF
CDR3nt: TGTGCCAGCAGTGCCATGGACAGGGGGACGAACACCATATATTTT

abundance: .
v_gene: TRBV5-1
j_gene: TRBJ1-3
d_gene: TRBD1
CDR3aa: CASSLEGASNTIYF
CDR3nt: TGCGCCAGCAGCTTGGAGGGGGCGAGCAACACCATATATTTT

abundance: .
v_gene: TRBV7-9
j_gene: TRBJ2-2
d_gene: .
CDR3aa: CASSSTRRLNTGELFF
CDR3nt: TGTGCCAGCAGCTCCACAAGGCGGCTAAACACCGGGGAGCTGTTTTTT

abundance: .
v_gene: TRBV5-4
j_gene: TRBJ1-1
d_gene: .
CDR3aa: CASSFGHSNTEAFF
CDR3nt: TGTGCCAGCAGCTTCGGACATAGCAACACTGAAGCTTTCTTT

abundance: .
v_gene: TRBV10-3
j_gene: TRBJ2-7
d_gene: TRBD1
CDR3aa: CAISGTGSSYEQYF
CDR3nt: TGTGCCATCAGCGGGACAGGGAGCTCCTACGAGCAGTACTTC

abundance: .
v_gene: TRBV27
j_gene: TRBJ1-2
d_gene: .
CDR3aa: CASSLYGNGYTF
CDR3nt: TGTGCCAGCAGTTTATACGGGAATGGCTACACCTTC

abundance: few
v_gene: TRBV28
j_gene: TRBJ1-1
d_gene: .
CDR3aa: CASRGPKKTEAFF
CDR3nt: TGTGCCAGCAGGGGGCCAAAGAAGACTGAAGCTTTCTTT

abundance: .
v_gene: TRBV2
j_gene: TRBJ1-2
d_gene: .
CDR3aa: CASSRGTNYGYTF
CDR3nt: TGTGCCAGCAGTAGGGGCACCAACTATGGCTACACCTTC

abundance: few
v_gene: TRBV7-2
j_gene: TRBJ2-1
d_gene: .
CDR3aa: CASSLVRDWDNEQFF
CDR3nt: TGTGCCAGCAGCTTAGTCCGGGACTGGGACAATGAGCAGTTCTTC